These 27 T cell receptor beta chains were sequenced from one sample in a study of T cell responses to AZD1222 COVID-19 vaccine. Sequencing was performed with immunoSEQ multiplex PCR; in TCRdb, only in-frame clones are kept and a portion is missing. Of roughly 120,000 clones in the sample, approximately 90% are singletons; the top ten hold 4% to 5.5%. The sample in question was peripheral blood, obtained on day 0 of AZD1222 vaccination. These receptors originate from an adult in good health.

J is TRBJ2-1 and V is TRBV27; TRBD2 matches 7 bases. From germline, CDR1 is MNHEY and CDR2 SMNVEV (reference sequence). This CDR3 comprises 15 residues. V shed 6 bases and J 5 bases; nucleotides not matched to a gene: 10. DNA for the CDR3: TGTGCCAGCAGCCGCGGGACGGGGAGGGACAATGAGCAGTTCTTC. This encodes CASSRGTGRDNEQFF.

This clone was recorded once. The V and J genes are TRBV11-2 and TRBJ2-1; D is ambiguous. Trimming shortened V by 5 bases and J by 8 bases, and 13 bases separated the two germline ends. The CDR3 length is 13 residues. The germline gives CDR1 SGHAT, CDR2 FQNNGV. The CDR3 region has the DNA TGTGCCAGCAGCCCAGTAGGGATTTATGAGCAGTTCTTC. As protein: CASSPVGIYEQFF. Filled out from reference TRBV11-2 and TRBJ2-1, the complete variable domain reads EAGVAQSPRYKIIEKRQSVAFWCNPISGHATLYWYQQILGQGPKLLIQFQNNGVVDDSQLPKDRFSAERLKGVDSTLKIQPAKLEDSAVYLCASSPVGIYEQFFGPGTRLTVL.

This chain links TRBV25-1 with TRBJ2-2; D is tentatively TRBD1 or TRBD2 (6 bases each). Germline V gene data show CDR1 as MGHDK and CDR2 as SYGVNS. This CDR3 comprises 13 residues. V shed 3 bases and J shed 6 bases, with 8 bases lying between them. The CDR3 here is CASSEGGAGELFF. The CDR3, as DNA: TGTGCCAGCAGTGAGGGGGGCGCCGGGGAGCTGTTTTTT.

Here the CDR3 reads CASSYPTGGGYTF. DNA of the CDR3: TGTGCCAGCAGCTACCCGACAGGGGGAGGCTACACCTTC. This sequence joins TRBV7-2 and TRBJ1-2; 9 nucleotides match TRBD1. The V segment lost 4 bases and the J segment 8 bases; nucleotides outside the gene matches: 5. The CDR3 spans 13 residues. CDR1 and CDR2 from the germline V gene are SGHTA and FQGNSA.

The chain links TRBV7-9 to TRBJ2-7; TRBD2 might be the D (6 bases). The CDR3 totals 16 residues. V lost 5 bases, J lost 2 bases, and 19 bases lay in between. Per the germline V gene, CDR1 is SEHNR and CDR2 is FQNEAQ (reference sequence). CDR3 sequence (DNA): TGTGCCAGCAGCCCCGGCGGGGCGATAACCGCCTACGAGCAGTACTTC. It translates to CASSPGGAITAYEQYF. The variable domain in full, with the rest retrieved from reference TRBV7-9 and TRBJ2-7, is DTGVSQNPRHKITKRGQNVTFRCDPISEHNRLYWYRQTLGQGPEFLTYFQNEAQLEKSRLLSDRFSAERPKGSFSTLEIQRTEQGDSAMYLCASSPGGAITAYEQYFGPGTRLTVT.

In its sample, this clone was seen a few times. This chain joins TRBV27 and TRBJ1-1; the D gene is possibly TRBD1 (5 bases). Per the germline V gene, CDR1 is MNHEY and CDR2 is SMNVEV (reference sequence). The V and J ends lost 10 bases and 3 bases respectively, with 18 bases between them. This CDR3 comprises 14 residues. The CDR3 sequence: CATSSGDRDTEAFF. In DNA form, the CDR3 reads TGTGCCACCTCCTCGGGGGATCGGGACACTGAAGCTTTCTTT.

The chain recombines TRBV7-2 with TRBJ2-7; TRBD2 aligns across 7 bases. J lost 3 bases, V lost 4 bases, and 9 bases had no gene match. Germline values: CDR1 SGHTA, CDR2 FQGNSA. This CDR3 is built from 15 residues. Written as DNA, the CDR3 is TGTGCCAGCAGCTCGTTTAGCGGGTCCAGCTACGAGCAGTACTTC. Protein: CASSSFSGSSYEQYF.

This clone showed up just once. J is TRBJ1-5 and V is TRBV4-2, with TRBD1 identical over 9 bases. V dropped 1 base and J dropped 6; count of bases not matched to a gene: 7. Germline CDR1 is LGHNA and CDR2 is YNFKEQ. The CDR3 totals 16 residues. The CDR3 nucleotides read TGTGCCAGCAGCCAAGGGGACAGGGCGTTGGGTCAGCCCCAGCATTTT. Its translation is CASSQGDRALGQPQHF.

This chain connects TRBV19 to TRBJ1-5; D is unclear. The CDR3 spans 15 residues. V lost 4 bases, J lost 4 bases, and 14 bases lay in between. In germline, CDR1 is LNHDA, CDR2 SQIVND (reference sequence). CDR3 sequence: CASSTTRTANQPQHF. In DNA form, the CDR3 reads TGTGCCAGTAGTACCACCCGGACGGCAAATCAGCCCCAGCATTTT.

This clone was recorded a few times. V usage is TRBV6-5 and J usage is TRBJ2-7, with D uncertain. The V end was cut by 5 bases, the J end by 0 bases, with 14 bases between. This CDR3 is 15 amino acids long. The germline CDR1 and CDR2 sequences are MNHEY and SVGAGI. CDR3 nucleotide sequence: TGTGCCAGCAGTACATACACGGACGGCTCCTACGAGCAGTACTTC. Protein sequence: CASSTYTDGSYEQYF.

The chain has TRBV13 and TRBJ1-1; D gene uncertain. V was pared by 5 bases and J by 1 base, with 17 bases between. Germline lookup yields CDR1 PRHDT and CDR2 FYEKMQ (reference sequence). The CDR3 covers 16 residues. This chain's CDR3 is CASSPRGGVTNTEAFF. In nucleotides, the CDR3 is TGTGCCAGCAGCCCACGTGGTGGGGTAACGAACACTGAAGCTTTCTTT.

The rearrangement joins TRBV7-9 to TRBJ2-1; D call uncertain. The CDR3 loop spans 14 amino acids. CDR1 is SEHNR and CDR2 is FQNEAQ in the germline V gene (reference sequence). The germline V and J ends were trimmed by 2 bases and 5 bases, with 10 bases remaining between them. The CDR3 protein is CASSLFPGHNEQFF. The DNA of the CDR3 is TGTGCCAGCAGCTTATTTCCAGGCCACAATGAGCAGTTCTTC.

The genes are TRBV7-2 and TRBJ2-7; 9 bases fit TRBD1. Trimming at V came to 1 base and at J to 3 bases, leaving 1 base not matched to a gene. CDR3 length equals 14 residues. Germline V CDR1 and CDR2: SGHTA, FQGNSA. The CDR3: CASSLGGQGYEQYF. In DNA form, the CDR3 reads TGTGCCAGCAGCTTAGGGGGACAGGGCTACGAGCAGTACTTC.

As DNA, the CDR3 is TGTGCCATCAGTGTCACAGGGAGGGCTGAAGCTTTCTTT. It yields the protein CAISVTGRAEAFF. J is TRBJ1-1 and V is TRBV10-3, with D perhaps TRBD1 (6 bases). Trimming left V 4 bases short and J 6 bases short, with 12 bases between. Germline V gives CDR1 ENHRY, CDR2 SYGVKD. The CDR3 is 13 amino acids.

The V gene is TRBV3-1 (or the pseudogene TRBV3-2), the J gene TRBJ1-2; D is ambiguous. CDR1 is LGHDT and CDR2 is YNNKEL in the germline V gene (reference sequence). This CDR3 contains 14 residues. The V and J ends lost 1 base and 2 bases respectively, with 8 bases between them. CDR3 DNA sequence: TGTGCCAGCAGCCAAGGTACGGCGAACTATGGCTACACCTTC. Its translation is CASSQGTANYGYTF.

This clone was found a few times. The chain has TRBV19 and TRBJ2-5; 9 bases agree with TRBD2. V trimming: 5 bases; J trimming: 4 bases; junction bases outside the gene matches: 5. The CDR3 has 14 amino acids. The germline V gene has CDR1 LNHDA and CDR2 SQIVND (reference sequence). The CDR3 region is CASSLGTSPETQYF. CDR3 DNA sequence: TGTGCCAGTAGTTTAGGGACTAGCCCAGAGACCCAGTACTTC.

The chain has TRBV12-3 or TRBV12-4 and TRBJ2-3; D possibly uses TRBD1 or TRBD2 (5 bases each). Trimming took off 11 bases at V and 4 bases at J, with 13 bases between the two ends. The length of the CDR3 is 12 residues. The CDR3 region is CACLRDADTQYF. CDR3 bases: TGTGCCTGCCTCAGGGACGCAGATACGCAGTATTTT.

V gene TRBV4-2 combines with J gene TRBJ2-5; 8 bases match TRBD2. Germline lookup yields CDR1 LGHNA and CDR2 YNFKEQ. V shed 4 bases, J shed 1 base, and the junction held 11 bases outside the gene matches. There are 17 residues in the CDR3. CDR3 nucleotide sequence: TGTGCCAGCAGCCCCCTAGGCCCCACTAGCGGCCAAGAGACCCAGTACTTC. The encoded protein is CASSPLGPTSGQETQYF.

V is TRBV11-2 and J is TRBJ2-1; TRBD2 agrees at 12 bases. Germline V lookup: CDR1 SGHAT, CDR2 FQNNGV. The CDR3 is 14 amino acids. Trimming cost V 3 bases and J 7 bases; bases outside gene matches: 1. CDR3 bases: TGTGCCAGCAGCTTCCTAGCGGGGGGGAATGAGCAGTTCTTC. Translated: CASSFLAGGNEQFF.

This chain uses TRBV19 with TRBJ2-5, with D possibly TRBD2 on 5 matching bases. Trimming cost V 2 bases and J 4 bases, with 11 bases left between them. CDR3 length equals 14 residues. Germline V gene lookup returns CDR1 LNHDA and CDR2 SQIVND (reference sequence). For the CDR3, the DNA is TGTGCCAGTAGTATAAGGGCAGGAGGAGAGACCCAGTACTTC. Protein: CASSIRAGGETQYF.

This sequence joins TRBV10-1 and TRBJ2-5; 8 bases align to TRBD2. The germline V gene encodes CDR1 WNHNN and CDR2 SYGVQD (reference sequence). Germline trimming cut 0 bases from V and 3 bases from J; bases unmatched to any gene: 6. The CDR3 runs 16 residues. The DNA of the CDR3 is TGCGCCAGCAGTGAGTCCTACGGAGCGGGGGAAGAGACCCAGTACTTC. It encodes CASSESYGAGEETQYF.

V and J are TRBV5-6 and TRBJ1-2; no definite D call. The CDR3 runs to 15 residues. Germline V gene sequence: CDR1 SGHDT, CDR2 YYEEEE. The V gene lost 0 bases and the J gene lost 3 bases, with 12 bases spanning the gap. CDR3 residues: CASSLEPGVDYGYTF. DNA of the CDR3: TGTGCCAGCAGCTTGGAACCCGGGGTAGACTATGGCTACACCTTC.

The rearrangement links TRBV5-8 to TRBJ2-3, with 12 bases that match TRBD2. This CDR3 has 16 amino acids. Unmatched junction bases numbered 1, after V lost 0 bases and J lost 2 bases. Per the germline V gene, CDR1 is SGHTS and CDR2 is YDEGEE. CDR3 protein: CASSLGTSGITDTQYF. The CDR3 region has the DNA TGTGCCAGCAGCTTGGGGACTAGCGGGATCACAGATACGCAGTATTTT.

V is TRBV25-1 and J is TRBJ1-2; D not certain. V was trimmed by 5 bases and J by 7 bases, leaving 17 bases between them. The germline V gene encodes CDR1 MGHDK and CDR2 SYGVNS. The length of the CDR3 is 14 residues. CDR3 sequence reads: CASSQTLLKAGYTF. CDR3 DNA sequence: TGTGCCAGCAGTCAAACGTTGCTCAAGGCTGGCTACACCTTC.

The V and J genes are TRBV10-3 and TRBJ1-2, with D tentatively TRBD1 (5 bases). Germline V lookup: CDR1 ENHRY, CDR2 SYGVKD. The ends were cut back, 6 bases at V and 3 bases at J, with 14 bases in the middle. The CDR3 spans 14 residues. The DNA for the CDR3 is TGTGCCATCAGGCCAGGGACCTCCGACTATGGCTACACCTTC. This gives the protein CAIRPGTSDYGYTF.

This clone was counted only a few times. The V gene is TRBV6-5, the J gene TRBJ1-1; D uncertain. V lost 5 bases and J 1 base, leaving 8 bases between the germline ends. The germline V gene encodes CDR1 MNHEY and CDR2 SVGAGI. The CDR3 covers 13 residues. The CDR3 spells CASSPTGNTEAFF. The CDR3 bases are TGTGCCAGCAGTCCAACCGGGAACACTGAAGCTTTCTTT.

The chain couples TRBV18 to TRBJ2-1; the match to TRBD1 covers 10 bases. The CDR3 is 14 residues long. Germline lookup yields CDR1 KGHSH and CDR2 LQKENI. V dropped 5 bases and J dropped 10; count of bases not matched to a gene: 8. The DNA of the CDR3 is TGTGCCAGCTCATCTCAAAAGGGACAGGGGGAGCAGTTCTTC. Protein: CASSSQKGQGEQFF.